These 26 T cell receptor beta chains were sequenced from one sample in a study of regulatory T cells in long-lasting Graves disease. Library construction for TCR beta used iRepertoire HTBI primers and Arm-PCR of CDR3 regions. TCRdb processed the multiplex PCR reads anew with MiXCR; each CDR3 protein has one entry. This sample has hundreds of thousands of distinct CDR3 sequences, with 16% found just once. Time point in this sample: newly diagnosed GD, antithyroid drugs for less than 3 months. After RNA was extracted from PBMCs, the TCR library was made from it. The sample also formed part of further work on T cells in Graves' hyperthyroidism and ophthalmopathy.

The sample consisted of peripheral blood mononuclear cells (PBMCs), taken at new diagnosis, from a patient treated with antithyroid drugs. These receptors all stem from a woman aged 25-40 years with Graves disease.

At least ten counts were recorded for this clonotype. The rearrangement uses TRBV3-1 and TRBJ2-1; D uncertain. The V end was cut by 2 bases, the J end by 15 bases, with 14 bases between. The CDR3 consists of 12 residues. Germline V gives CDR1 LGHDT, CDR2 YNNKEL (reference sequence). The CDR3 DNA reads TGTGCCAGCAGCCAACCGACCGAAATATTGTTCTTC. Translating it yields CASSQPTEILFF.

In its sample, this clonotype was seen a few times. A clone one base away is much larger, so this may be a read error. The rearrangement joins TRBV5-8 to TRBJ2-3; D not certain. CDR3 size: 13 residues. Per the germline V gene, CDR1 is SGHTS and CDR2 is YDEGEE. Trimming took 4 bases from V and 1 from J, leaving 7 bases between them. The CDR3 here is CASSALGTDTQYF. DNA for the CDR3: TGTGCCAGCAGCGCCCTAGGCACAGATACGCAGTATTTT.

In its sample, this clonotype was seen many times. The gene calls are TRBV28 and TRBJ1-1; D gene unclear. Trimming removed 4 bases at V and 2 bases at J, with 5 bases between. Germline assignment: CDR1 MDHEN and CDR2 SYDVKM. The CDR3 covers 12 residues. The CDR3 region has the DNA TGTGCCAGCAGTTCTATTAACACTGAAGCTTTCTTT. It specifies CASSSINTEAFF.

A few counts support this clonotype. The V and J genes are TRBV10-3 and TRBJ1-1, with D perhaps TRBD1 (5 bases). The length of the CDR3 is 14 residues. Between the trimmed V and J ends, which lost 2 bases and 3 bases, there was a span of 10 bases. Per germline, CDR1 ENHRY and CDR2 SYGVKD. Written as DNA, the CDR3 is TGTGCCATCAGTGAGCGTCAGGGAGACACTGAAGCTTTCTTT. This sequence encodes CAISERQGDTEAFF.

The sample holds a few counts of this clonotype. The V gene is TRBV5-1, the J gene TRBJ1-1; 7 bases line up with TRBD1. V shed 3 bases and J 4 bases; nucleotides not matched to a gene: 15. Germline V gene data show CDR1 as SGHRS and CDR2 as YFSETQ. CDR3 length: 17 residues. CDR3 sequence: CASSSRGYFEGATEAFF. The CDR3 coding sequence is TGCGCCAGCAGCTCCCGAGGGTACTTCGAGGGGGCCACTGAAGCTTTCTTT.

The chain carries TRBV20-1 and TRBJ2-7; 14 bases are a match to TRBD2. This CDR3 spans 16 amino acids. V shed 1 base and J 2 bases; nucleotides not matched to a gene: 4. CDR1 DFQATT and CDR2 SNEGSKA come from the germline V gene (reference sequence). The CDR3 here is CSARAGTSGGPYEQYF. CDR3 sequence (DNA): TGCAGTGCTAGAGCCGGGACTAGCGGGGGTCCCTACGAGCAGTACTTC.

This clonotype came up many times. The genes are TRBV6-5 and TRBJ2-7, with D possibly being TRBD1 (6 bases). V was clipped by 2 bases and J by 2 bases, with 10 bases between them. Germline-derived CDR1 and CDR2 are MNHEY and SVGAGI. CDR3 length equals 14 residues. The CDR3 region has the DNA TGTGCCAGCAGTTACGAAGGGACAACCTACGAGCAGTACTTC. This encodes CASSYEGTTYEQYF.

This clonotype has a count of ten or more. The chain combines TRBV28 with TRBJ2-5, with D possibly matching TRBD2 (5 bases). This CDR3 is built from 15 residues. The V gene lost 1 base and the J gene lost 1 base, with 10 bases spanning the gap. Germline loops: CDR1 MDHEN, CDR2 SYDVKM. The CDR3 loop is CASSLYGLFQETQYF. DNA for the CDR3: TGTGCCAGCAGTTTATACGGACTCTTCCAAGAGACCCAGTACTTC.

This clonotype was counted at least ten times. The chain has TRBV6-5 and TRBJ2-5; 7 bases line up with TRBD2. Germline trimming cut 4 bases from V and 7 bases from J; bases unmatched to any gene: 3. Germline V gene data show CDR1 as MNHEY and CDR2 as SVGAGI. The CDR3 covers 12 residues. CDR3 bases: TGTGCCAGCAGTTTGTGGGAGGGGACCCAGTACTTC. The encoded protein is CASSLWEGTQYF.

This clonotype was counted between two and nine times. The chain joins TRBV6-2 or TRBV6-3 to TRBJ2-2, with 7 bases aligning to TRBD1. The germline CDR1 and CDR2 sequences are MNHEY and SVGEGT. V trimming: 0 bases; J trimming: 1 base; junction bases outside the gene matches: 2. The CDR3 loop spans 16 amino acids. The CDR3 here is CASSYSRQGNTGELFF. The CDR3 region has the DNA TGTGCCAGCAGTTACTCGCGACAGGGGAACACCGGGGAGCTGTTTTTT.

This clonotype was found many times. V gene TRBV6-2 or TRBV6-3 combines with J gene TRBJ1-5; TRBD1 might be the D (5 bases). There are 14 residues in the CDR3. V shed 4 bases and J shed 4 bases, with 11 bases lying between them. Germline CDR1 reads MNHEY; CDR2 reads SVGEGT. The CDR3 region has the DNA TGTGCCAGCAGTTTAAGGGCAGGGAATCAGCCCCAGCATTTT. Its translation is CASSLRAGNQPQHF.

In its sample, this clonotype was seen a few times. The V call is TRBV9, the J call TRBJ2-1; D may correspond to TRBD1 or TRBD2 (5 bases each). Looked up from germline, CDR1 is SGDLS and CDR2 is YYNGEE. CDR3 length: 14 residues. The V and J ends lost 3 bases and 8 bases respectively, with 15 bases between them. CDR3 DNA: TGTGCCAGCAGCGCCGGGACCGGCGTCCATGAGCAGTTCTTC. Translating it yields CASSAGTGVHEQFF. Together with reference TRBV9 and TRBJ2-1, the CDR3 gives the full variable domain: DSGVTQTPKHLITATGQRVTLRCSPRSGDLSVYWYQQSLDQGLQFLIQYYNGEERAKGNILERFSAQQFPDLHSELNLSSLELGDSALYFCASSAGTGVHEQFFGPGTRLTVL.

At least ten counts were recorded for this clonotype. V usage is TRBV10-1 and J usage is TRBJ2-5, with 11 nucleotides matching TRBD2. The trim removed 8 bases at V and 4 bases at J, leaving 15 bases unmatched. This CDR3 has 17 amino acids. CDR1 WNHNN and CDR2 SYGVQD come from the germline V gene (reference sequence). The CDR3 here is CASSAGTSGSSRETQYF. CDR3 DNA sequence: TGCGCCAGCTCCGCCGGCACTAGCGGGAGCTCTAGAGAGACCCAGTACTTC.

This clonotype turned up a few times. This sequence joins TRBV9 and TRBJ2-7; D may be TRBD1 (5 bases). The V gene's germline CDR1 is SGDLS and CDR2 YYNGEE. The CDR3 is 15 amino acids. V was shortened by 5 bases and J by 4 bases, with 19 bases between the two germline ends. In nucleotides, the CDR3 is TGTGCCAGCAGTCCGCTTGAAGCGACAGCATACGAGCAGTACTTC. Amino acids: CASSPLEATAYEQYF. The full variable domain, in which reference TRBV9 and TRBJ2-7 provide the parts outside the CDR3, is DSGVTQTPKHLITATGQRVTLRCSPRSGDLSVYWYQQSLDQGLQFLIQYYNGEERAKGNILERFSAQQFPDLHSELNLSSLELGDSALYFCASSPLEATAYEQYFGPGTRLTVT.

This clonotype was picked up a small number of times. This rearrangement joins TRBV4-1 to TRBJ2-1; no clear D. This CDR3 has 16 amino acids. The V gene's germline CDR1 is MGHRA and CDR2 YSYEKL. Trimming removed 3 bases at V and 10 bases at J, with 22 bases between. The CDR3 region has the DNA TGCGCCAGCAGCCACGGCGGCCGCACCAGACCCGGGGAGCAGTTCTTC. Translated, it gives CASSHGGRTRPGEQFF.

The V call is TRBV11-2, the J call TRBJ2-7, with D perhaps being TRBD1 or TRBD2 (5 bases each). Germline V CDR1 and CDR2: SGHAT, FQNNGV. The V and J ends lost 2 bases and 5 bases respectively, with 19 bases between them. This CDR3 is 16 amino acids long. CDR3 loop: CASSLTNRGKGNEQYF. The CDR3 bases are TGTGCCAGCAGCTTAACCAACCGGGGAAAGGGGAACGAGCAGTACTTC.

This chain joins TRBV28 and TRBJ2-5, with D tentatively TRBD2 (6 bases). Germline CDR1 is MDHEN and CDR2 is SYDVKM. V lost 6 bases, J lost 4 bases, and 18 bases lay in between. CDR3 length: 15 residues. CDR3 bases: TGTGCCAGCAGCAACTGGGCGGGATCAGTAGAGACCCAGTACTTC. Amino acids: CASSNWAGSVETQYF. Drawing the rest from reference TRBV28 and TRBJ2-5, the complete variable domain is DVKVTQSSRYLVKRTGEKVFLECVQDMDHENMFWYRQDPGLGLRLIYFSYDVKMKEKGDIPEGYSVSREKKERFSLILESASTNQTSMYLCASSNWAGSVETQYFGPGTRLLVL.

This clonotype has a handful of counts. The gene calls are TRBV10-1 and TRBJ2-3; 8 bases map to TRBD2. The CDR3 has 15 residues. The germline V gene has CDR1 WNHNN and CDR2 SYGVQD (reference sequence). The junction had 8 bases not matched to a gene; V was cut back by 2 bases and J by 7 bases. The CDR3 DNA follows: TGCGCCAGCAGTGAGGGGCGCGGGAGGTGGAATACGCAGTATTTT. It is translated as CASSEGRGRWNTQYF.

Only a few counts were recorded for this clonotype. The chain links TRBV6-1 to TRBJ1-4; 7 bases align to TRBD1. Trimming removed 6 bases from V and 8 bases from J; junction bases left unmatched: 9. CDR1 and CDR2 from the germline V gene are MNHNS and SASEGT. The CDR3 is 14 amino acids. DNA of the CDR3: TGTGCCAGCAGAGGACAGGTTTCAGGCGAAAAACTGTTTTTT. Protein: CASRGQVSGEKLFF.

J is TRBJ1-5 and V is TRBV30; 10 bases match TRBD1. V gave up 3 bases and J gave up 6 bases; unmatched junction bases: 5. Germline V gene lookup returns CDR1 GTSNPN and CDR2 SVGIG (reference sequence). CDR3 length: 14 residues. The CDR3 coding sequence is TGTGCCTGGAGCTGGACAGGGGGAAGTCAGCCCCAGCATTTT. It is translated as CAWSWTGGSQPQHF.

The table lists this clonotype with a count of one. The final CDR3 position lacks the conserved phenylalanine or tryptophan, pointing to a likely read error. The chain combines TRBV30 with TRBJ1-3; possible D gene TRBD1, 6 bases. With 7 bases removed from V and 3 bases from J, the gap between germline ends came to 16 bases. From germline, CDR1 is GTSNPN and CDR2 SVGIG (reference sequence). There are 14 residues in the CDR3. In DNA form, the CDR3 reads TGTGCCTCCTTCCCCGGGACATTTGGAAACACCATATATCTT. Protein: CASFPGTFGNTIYL.

The table lists this clonotype with a few counts. V gene TRBV15 combines with J gene TRBJ2-1, with 12 nucleotides matching TRBD2. V lost 4 bases and J lost 8; bases outside the gene matches: 9. The CDR3 has 16 amino acids. Germline CDR1 and CDR2: LNHNV and YYDKDF (reference sequence). The CDR3 protein is CATSTGGTSGFDEQFF. The CDR3 nucleotides are TGTGCCACCAGCACCGGAGGGACTAGCGGGTTCGATGAGCAGTTCTTC.

This clonotype was seen many times. The J gene is TRBJ2-1, the V gene TRBV20-1; 16 bases are a match to TRBD2. This CDR3 has 19 amino acids. The trim removed 0 bases at V and 7 bases at J, leaving 12 bases unmatched. Germline V gene data show CDR1 as DFQATT and CDR2 as SNEGSKA (reference sequence). CDR3 loop: CSARDPGLAGGPLGNEQFF. The DNA of the CDR3 is TGCAGTGCTAGAGATCCGGGACTAGCGGGAGGGCCGTTGGGGAATGAGCAGTTCTTC.

At least ten counts were recorded for this clonotype. The V call is TRBV28, the J call TRBJ1-5; the D is unclear. This CDR3 is 12 amino acids long. V lost 5 bases to trimming and J lost 7 bases, with 9 bases between them. CDR1 is MDHEN, CDR2 SYDVKM, per germline. This chain's CDR3 is CASSGRVQPQHF. CDR3 bases: TGTGCCAGCAGTGGTAGGGTACAGCCCCAGCATTTT.

This clonotype has only a few counts. V and J are TRBV5-1 and TRBJ2-7, with D perhaps TRBD1 or TRBD2 (6 bases each). CDR3 length equals 15 residues. The V and J ends lost 2 bases and 3 bases respectively, with 15 bases between them. The germline gives CDR1 SGHRS, CDR2 YFSETQ. The CDR3 reads CASSFPGEGVYEQYF. CDR3 sequence (DNA): TGCGCCAGCAGCTTCCCGGGAGAGGGGGTCTACGAGCAGTACTTC.

This clonotype has at least ten counts. This chain joins TRBV6-1 and TRBJ1-2, with D possibly being TRBD1 (5 bases). CDR3 length: 12 residues. Germline CDR1 is MNHNS and CDR2 is SASEGT. V dropped 6 bases and J dropped 2 bases, with 7 bases sitting between them. Here the CDR3 DNA reads TGTGCCAGCAGCCGACAGAACTATGGCTACACCTTC. Protein: CASSRQNYGYTF.